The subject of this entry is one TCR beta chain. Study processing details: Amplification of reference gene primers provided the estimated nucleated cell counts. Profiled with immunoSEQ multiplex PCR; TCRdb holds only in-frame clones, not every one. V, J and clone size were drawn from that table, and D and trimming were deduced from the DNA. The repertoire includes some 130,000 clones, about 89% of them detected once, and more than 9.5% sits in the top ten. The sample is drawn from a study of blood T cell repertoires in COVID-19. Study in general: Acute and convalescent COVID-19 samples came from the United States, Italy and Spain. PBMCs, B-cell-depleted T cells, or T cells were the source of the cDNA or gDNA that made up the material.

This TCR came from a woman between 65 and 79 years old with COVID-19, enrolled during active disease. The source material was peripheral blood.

CDR3 coding DNA: TGTGCCAGCAGCCAAGAACGGGGACAGTACGGTCAGCCCCAGCATTTT. It yields the protein CASSQERGQYGQPQHF. The chain links TRBV14 to TRBJ1-5; 7 bases are a match to TRBD1. The CDR3 runs to 16 residues. Per germline, CDR1 SGHDN and CDR2 FVKESK. J lost 6 bases, V lost 0 bases, and 8 bases had no gene match.